The following is a T cell receptor beta chain sequence with its context. Patients of the Seattle cohort, enrolled during active infection, were followed longitudinally. The data derive from a study of blood T cell repertoires in COVID-19. Study overall: T cells, B-cell-depleted T cells, or PBMCs supplied cDNA or gDNA.

V lost 0 bases to trimming and J lost 0 bases, with 8 bases between them. Germline CDR1 reads SGHTA; CDR2 reads FQGNSA. The CDR3 sequence is 15 residues long. Original handling: Estimation of nucleated cell counts relied on the amplification of reference gene primers. Libraries were prepared by immunoSEQ multiplex PCR; TCRdb keeps only in-frame clonotypes and omits some of them. Clone size and the V and J calls come from that table; the DNA yielded D and trimming. The repertoire has approximately 180,000 clones, 75% to 90% of them found once; the top ten carry around 7%. Material: peripheral blood. The sequence was obtained from a woman in her thirties or forties with COVID-19, enrolled during active disease. This sequence joins TRBV7-2 and TRBJ2-5, with D perhaps TRBD2 (7 bases). This CDR3 reads CASSLAGGHQETQYF. The CDR3 nucleotides read TGTGCCAGCAGCTTAGCGGGGGGGCACCAAGAGACCCAGTACTTC.